Presented here are 26 T cell receptor beta chains from one specimen sequenced in a study of blood T cell repertoires in COVID-19. Measured with immunoSEQ multiplex PCR; TCRdb has only the in-frame clones, and not every one. The profile shows fewer than 250,000 clones, more than 70% of them singletons. Sequenced: peripheral blood. These receptor sequences come from a woman aged 60-75 years with acute or convalescent COVID-19.

CDR3 loop: CASSIGSGRGGNTGELFF. CDR3 DNA sequence: TGTGCCAGTAGTATAGGGAGCGGTAGAGGCGGGAACACCGGGGAGCTGTTTTTT. The chain couples TRBV19 to TRBJ2-2; the D gene is possibly TRBD2 (5 bases). Germline lookup yields CDR1 LNHDA and CDR2 SQIVND (reference sequence). The CDR3 runs 18 residues. The V gene lost 1 base and the J gene lost 1 base, with 16 bases spanning the gap.

This chain links TRBV6-2 or TRBV6-3 with TRBJ2-2, with D perhaps matching TRBD1 (6 bases). Trimming removed 5 bases at V and 7 bases at J, with 14 bases between. This CDR3 is 14 amino acids long. CDR1 and CDR2 (germline): MNHEY, SVGEGT. CDR3: CASSNRAGGGELFF. The DNA of the CDR3 is TGTGCCAGCAGTAACAGGGCCGGCGGCGGGGAGCTGTTTTTT.

CDR3 sequence reads: CASSLGQADNTEAFF. The CDR3 bases are TGCGCCAGCAGCTTGGGACAGGCCGACAACACTGAAGCTTTCTTT. V usage is TRBV5-1 and J usage is TRBJ1-1; D is possibly TRBD1 (6 bases). Trimming pared 0 bases from V and 2 bases from J, leaving 11 bases between. CDR1 and CDR2 from the germline V gene are SGHRS and YFSETQ. CDR3 length equals 15 residues.

This chain links TRBV5-1 with TRBJ1-1; 11 bases are shared with TRBD1. The V segment lost 4 bases and the J segment 4 bases; nucleotides outside the gene matches: 6. Germline lookup yields CDR1 SGHRS and CDR2 YFSETQ. The CDR3 length is 15 residues. The CDR3 DNA reads as TGCGCCAGCAGCGCGGGACAGGGGGAGAGCACTGAAGCTTTCTTT. Its protein product is CASSAGQGESTEAFF.

This chain joins TRBV2 and TRBJ2-5, with 8 nucleotides matching TRBD1. CDR1 is SNHLY, CDR2 FYNNEI, per germline. V lost 5 bases, J lost 2 bases, and 16 bases stayed unmatched. The CDR3 totals 18 residues. The CDR3 nucleotides read TGTGCCAGCAGTTGGGGGTCAAGGACAGGGCAAATTCAAGAGACCCAGTACTTC. Its protein is CASSWGSRTGQIQETQYF.

The table lists this clone with a count of one. CDR3: CASSGTGRAKEQFF. In nucleotides, the CDR3 is TGCGCCAGCAGCGGGACAGGGCGGGCGAAGGAGCAGTTCTTC. The genes are TRBV10-2 and TRBJ2-1; 9 bases fit TRBD1. Per the germline V gene, CDR1 is WSHSY and CDR2 is SAAADI. The V gene end was trimmed by 6 bases and the J gene end by 10 bases; junction bases not matched to a gene: 10. This CDR3 is built from 14 residues.

V usage is TRBV5-1 and J usage is TRBJ2-1; 12 positions match TRBD2. With V trimmed by 4 bases and J by 7 bases, 6 bases remained unmatched. The CDR3 runs to 15 residues. CDR1 and CDR2 (germline): SGHRS, YFSETQ. This CDR3 reads CASSPSGGAWNEQFF. For the CDR3, the DNA is TGCGCCAGCAGCCCTAGCGGGGGGGCTTGGAATGAGCAGTTCTTC. Using reference TRBV5-1 and TRBJ2-1 for the parts outside the CDR3, the full variable domain is KAGVTQTPRYLIKTRGQQVTLSCSPISGHRSVSWYQQTPGQGLQFLFEYFSETQRNKGNFPGRFSGRQFSNSRSEMNVSTLELGDSALYLCASSPSGGAWNEQFFGPGTRLTVL.

DNA of the CDR3: TGTGCCAGCAGTTTGAGCACAGGGGGCCAGGGCTACACCTTC. Translating gives CASSLSTGGQGYTF. The chain has TRBV27 and TRBJ1-2; 9 bases fit TRBD1. The V segment lost 3 bases and the J segment 8 bases; nucleotides outside the gene matches: 7. The CDR3 covers 14 residues. The germline V gene has CDR1 MNHEY and CDR2 SMNVEV (reference sequence).

The chain employs TRBV5-4 and TRBJ2-7; 7 positions match TRBD1. This CDR3 contains 14 residues. The junction had 6 bases not matched to a gene; V was cut back by 4 bases and J by 2 bases. CDR1 is SGHNT and CDR2 is YYREEE in the germline V gene (reference sequence). The CDR3 loop reads CASSPRQGPYEQYF. CDR3 sequence (DNA): TGTGCCAGCAGCCCTAGACAGGGACCCTACGAGCAGTACTTC.

The chain has TRBV7-6 and TRBJ1-5, with 8 positions matching TRBD1. CDR1 and CDR2 (germline): SGHVS, FNYEAQ. With V trimmed by 0 bases and J by 4 bases, 5 bases remained unmatched. The CDR3 sequence is 16 residues long. In DNA, the CDR3 is TGTGCCAGCAGCTTAGCGTTAGGGGACAGGAATCAGCCCCAGCATTTT. Translation: CASSLALGDRNQPQHF.

The rearrangement links TRBV19 to TRBJ1-3; the match to TRBD1 covers 8 bases. Germline V gene sequence: CDR1 LNHDA, CDR2 SQIVND (reference sequence). Losses at the gene ends were 4 bases for V and 3 bases for J; bases not matched to a gene: 11. The CDR3 contains 17 residues. The CDR3 DNA reads as TGTGCCAGTAGTAATCCGTGGCGACAGGGGAGTGGAAACACCATATATTTT. Encoded protein: CASSNPWRQGSGNTIYF.

The chain joins TRBV2 to TRBJ1-1, with TRBD1 identical over 8 bases. Germline V gene data show CDR1 as SNHLY and CDR2 as FYNNEI. V lost 5 bases and J lost 4; bases outside the gene matches: 0. The CDR3 length is 12 residues. The CDR3 is CASSTGGTEAFF. CDR3 DNA sequence: TGTGCCAGCAGTACAGGGGGCACTGAAGCTTTCTTT.

This chain joins TRBV7-3 and TRBJ2-2, with 8 bases matching TRBD2. J lost 0 bases, V lost 0 bases, and 0 bases had no gene match. Per germline, CDR1 SGHTA and CDR2 FQGTGA. The CDR3 extends over 16 amino acids. The CDR3, as DNA: TGTGCCAGCAGCTTAACAGCGGGGGCGAACACCGGGGAGCTGTTTTTT. This encodes CASSLTAGANTGELFF.

The DNA for the CDR3 is TGTGCCAGCAGCTTTGGGAGGGAATATGGCTACACCTTC. Translating gives CASSFGREYGYTF. The rearrangement uses TRBV5-4 and TRBJ1-2; D ambiguous. CDR1 SGHNT and CDR2 YYREEE come from the germline V gene (reference sequence). This CDR3 spans 13 amino acids. With 2 bases removed from V and 5 bases from J, the gap between germline ends came to 10 bases.

The gene calls are TRBV5-8 and TRBJ2-5; TRBD1 is a possible D gene (5 bases). The CDR3 has 13 residues. CDR1 is SGHTS, CDR2 YDEGEE, per germline. V shed 9 bases and J shed 4 bases, with 16 bases lying between them. The CDR3 here is CANVRAGRETQYF. Written as DNA, the CDR3 is TGTGCCAACGTCAGGGCAGGGCGAGAGACCCAGTACTTC.

The chain couples TRBV7-9 to TRBJ2-3; weak D call: TRBD2 (6 bases). Germline V lookup: CDR1 SEHNR, CDR2 FQNEAQ (reference sequence). The CDR3 is made up of 13 amino acids. V was pared by 11 bases and J by 0 bases, with 12 bases between. CDR3 nucleotides: TGTGCCGTCGGAGGGCGGAGCACAGATACGCAGTATTTT. This codes for CAVGGRSTDTQYF. The variable domain in full, completed from reference TRBV7-9 and TRBJ2-3, reads DTGVSQNPRHKITKRGQNVTFRCDPISEHNRLYWYRQTLGQGPEFLTYFQNEAQLEKSRLLSDRFSAERPKGSFSTLEIQRTEQGDSAMYLCAVGGRSTDTQYFGPGTRLTVL.

CDR3 nucleotide sequence: TGTGCCAGCAGCTCGTACAGGGGGCAACAGTTCTTC. Its protein is CASSSYRGQQFF. This chain joins TRBV7-2 and TRBJ2-1; 9 bases agree with TRBD1. Germline V gives CDR1 SGHTA, CDR2 FQGNSA. Trimming cost V 4 bases and J 13 bases; bases outside gene matches: 5. The CDR3 is 12 residues long.

The rearrangement links TRBV3-1 (or the pseudogene TRBV3-2) to TRBJ2-3, with 16 bases fitting TRBD2. The CDR3 runs to 19 residues. J was trimmed by 2 bases and V by 3 bases; bases with no gene match: 8. In germline, CDR1 is LGHDT, CDR2 YNNKEL (reference sequence). CDR3 bases: TGTGCCAGCAGCCATTCCGGGACTAGCGGGGGGGTTTACACAGATACGCAGTATTTT. This codes for CASSHSGTSGGVYTDTQYF.

This clone has more than one count but fewer than ten. V gene TRBV30 combines with J gene TRBJ2-7, with 11 bases that match TRBD2. The V gene's germline CDR1 is GTSNPN and CDR2 SVGIG (reference sequence). The CDR3 consists of 15 residues. J gave up 3 bases and V 2 bases, and 6 bases lay outside the gene matches. CDR3 nucleotide sequence: TGTGCCTGGAGTTTTCCGGGACTAGCGGACTACGAGCAGTACTTC. Protein sequence: CAWSFPGLADYEQYF.

This clone was counted a single time. V and J are TRBV18 and TRBJ2-5, with D possibly matching TRBD1 (5 bases). Germline loops: CDR1 KGHSH, CDR2 LQKENI. The CDR3 spans 17 residues. V was pared by 0 bases and J by 5 bases, with 19 bases between. The CDR3 bases are TGTGCCAGCTCACCACCGGAGAGAAGGGGCTACGGGGAGACCCAGTACTTC. It yields the protein CASSPPERRGYGETQYF. Complete variable domain (other parts from reference TRBV18 and TRBJ2-5): NAGVMQNPRHLVRRRGQEARLRCSPMKGHSHVYWYRQLPEEGLKFMVYLQKENIIDESGMPKERFSAEFPKEGPSILRIQQVVRGDSAAYFCASSPPERRGYGETQYFGPGTRLLVL.

There are a few counts of this clone. The CDR3 bases are TGTGCCAGCAGCTTAGGAGGGGGCGGTCAGCCCCAGCATTTT. Its protein is CASSLGGGGQPQHF. The chain employs TRBV7-9 and TRBJ1-5, with 7 bases lining up with TRBD1. Germline V lookup: CDR1 SEHNR, CDR2 FQNEAQ (reference sequence). The CDR3 has 14 amino acids. V lost 1 base and J lost 6; bases outside the gene matches: 3.

V gene TRBV6-5 combines with J gene TRBJ2-1; 9 bases fit TRBD2. J gave up 8 bases and V 7 bases, and 6 bases lay outside the gene matches. This CDR3 has 13 amino acids. Per germline, CDR1 MNHEY and CDR2 SVGAGI. The CDR3 loop is CASKREVTHEQFF. The CDR3 nucleotides read TGTGCCAGCAAGCGGGAGGTGACTCATGAGCAGTTCTTC.

A few counts support this clone. The J gene is TRBJ2-2, the V gene TRBV6-6, with 8 nucleotides matching TRBD2. Germline V gene data show CDR1 as MNHNY and CDR2 as SVGAGI (reference sequence). Losses at the gene ends were 2 bases for V and 6 bases for J; bases not matched to a gene: 5. CDR3 length: 15 residues. The CDR3 loop reads CASSYAGGGPGELFF. The DNA for the CDR3 is TGTGCCAGCAGTTACGCGGGAGGCGGCCCCGGGGAGCTGTTTTTT.

CDR3 sequence (DNA): TGTGCCAGCAGCCTCAGGACTAGCGGGGGCCCCAGGGGCACCGGGGAGCTGTTTTTT. Encoded protein: CASSLRTSGGPRGTGELFF. This chain connects TRBV7-6 to TRBJ2-2, with 13 nucleotides matching TRBD2. Germline CDR1 is SGHVS and CDR2 is FNYEAQ. Trimming removed 5 bases from V and 4 bases from J; junction bases left unmatched: 13. The CDR3 contains 19 residues.

The V gene is TRBV3-1 (or the pseudogene TRBV3-2), the J gene TRBJ1-6; 10 bases are a match to TRBD1. V was pared by 0 bases and J by 9 bases, with 5 bases of the junction left unmatched. This CDR3 region has 16 residues. Germline V gives CDR1 LGHDT, CDR2 YNNKEL (reference sequence). In nucleotides, the CDR3 is TGTGCCAGCAGCCAAGAGGGGGGGACAGGGGTTTCACCCCTCCACTTT. Translated, it gives CASSQEGGTGVSPLHF.

The chain carries TRBV7-8 and TRBJ1-5; D perhaps matches TRBD1 (5 bases). Looked up from germline, CDR1 is SGHVS and CDR2 is FQNEAQ. CDR3 length: 19 residues. V dropped 4 bases and J dropped 0 bases, with 22 bases sitting between them. The DNA for the CDR3 is TGTGCCAGCAGCTCTCGACAGTCTTCCCGAATTTATAGCAATCAGCCCCAGCATTTT. It specifies CASSSRQSSRIYSNQPQHF. Based on the CDR3 plus reference TRBV7-8 and TRBJ1-5, the full variable domain is GAGVSQSPRYKVAKRGQDVALRCDPISGHVSLFWYQQALGQGPEFLTYFQNEAQLDKSGLPSDRFFAERPEGSVSTLKIQRTQQEDSAVYLCASSSRQSSRIYSNQPQHFGDGTRLSIL.